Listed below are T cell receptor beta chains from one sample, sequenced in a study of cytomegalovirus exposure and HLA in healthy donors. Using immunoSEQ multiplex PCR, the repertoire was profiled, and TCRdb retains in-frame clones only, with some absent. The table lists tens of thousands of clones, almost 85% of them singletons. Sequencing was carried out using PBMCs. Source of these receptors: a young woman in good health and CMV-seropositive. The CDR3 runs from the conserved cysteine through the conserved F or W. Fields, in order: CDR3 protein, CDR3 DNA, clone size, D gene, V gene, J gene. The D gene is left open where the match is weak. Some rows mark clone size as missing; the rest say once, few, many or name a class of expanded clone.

CASSLATGGPWLTGNTIYF	TGTGCCAGCAGCTTGGCGACAGGGGGCCCCTGGCTAACTGGAAACACCATATATTTT	-	TRBD1	TRBV5-5	TRBJ1-3
CASSSPFLGGPSDTQYF	TGTGCCAGCAGTTCTCCTTTTTTGGGGGGGCCATCAGATACGCAGTATTTT	once	-	TRBV28	TRBJ2-3
CASSLDATRYGYAF	TGTGCCAGCAGCTTAGATGCGACGCGGTATGGCTACGCCTTC	-	-	TRBV7-9	TRBJ1-2
CASSPSRGLGSYNSPLHF	TGTGCCAGCAGTCCTTCCAGGGGGCTGGGTTCCTATAATTCACCCCTCCACTTT	once	TRBD1	TRBV28	TRBJ1-6
CASSLGLAGGTETQYF	TGTGCCAGCAGCTTAGGTCTAGCGGGGGGAACAGAGACCCAGTACTTC	-	TRBD2	TRBV7-7	TRBJ2-5
CASETGRTYNEQFF	TGTGCCAGCGAGACAGGCCGAACCTACAATGAGCAGTTCTTC	-	-	TRBV19	TRBJ2-1
CASSLRLAASQETQYF	TGTGCCAGCAGCCTTCGACTAGCGGCGAGCCAAGAGACCCAGTACTTC	once	TRBD2	TRBV5-4	TRBJ2-5
CASSLDPNLQAYSYSPLHF	TGTGCCAGCAGCTTAGATCCTAACCTACAGGCATACTCTTATTCACCCCTCCACTTT	-	-	TRBV11-3	TRBJ1-6
CASSQDFLAGGHTQYF	TGCGCCAGCAGCCAAGATTTCCTAGCGGGGGGGCACACGCAGTATTTT	-	TRBD2	TRBV4-3	TRBJ2-3
CASSFYHTQYF	TGTGCCAGCAGTTTCTATCATACGCAGTATTTT	-	-	TRBV27	TRBJ2-3
CASSPTSGGAYTQYF	TGTGCCAGCAGCCCGACTAGCGGGGGGGCATATACGCAGTATTTT	-	TRBD2	TRBV6-5	TRBJ2-3
CASSHPSAEAFF	TGTGCCAGCAGTCATCCTTCGGCTGAAGCTTTCTTT	-	-	TRBV27	TRBJ1-1
CASSSSGQTPWTQYF	TGTGCCAGCAGCAGCTCGGGACAGACGCCTTGGACCCAGTACTTC	-	TRBD1	TRBV5-8	TRBJ2-5
CASSQEQGHNEKLFF	TGCGCCAGCAGCCAAGAACAGGGCCATAATGAAAAACTGTTTTTT	-	-	TRBV4-3	TRBJ1-4
CASTNPRQATNEKLFF	TGTGCCAGCACCAACCCTCGGCAGGCAACTAATGAAAAACTGTTTTTT	-	-	TRBV28	TRBJ1-4
CASSFTSGVQETQYF	TGTGCCAGCAGTTTTACTAGCGGGGTTCAAGAGACCCAGTACTTC	-	TRBD2	TRBV27	TRBJ2-5
CASLEGGGAGANVLTF	TGCGCCAGCCTCGAGGGCGGAGGGGCTGGGGCCAACGTCCTGACTTTC	-	-	TRBV5-1	TRBJ2-6